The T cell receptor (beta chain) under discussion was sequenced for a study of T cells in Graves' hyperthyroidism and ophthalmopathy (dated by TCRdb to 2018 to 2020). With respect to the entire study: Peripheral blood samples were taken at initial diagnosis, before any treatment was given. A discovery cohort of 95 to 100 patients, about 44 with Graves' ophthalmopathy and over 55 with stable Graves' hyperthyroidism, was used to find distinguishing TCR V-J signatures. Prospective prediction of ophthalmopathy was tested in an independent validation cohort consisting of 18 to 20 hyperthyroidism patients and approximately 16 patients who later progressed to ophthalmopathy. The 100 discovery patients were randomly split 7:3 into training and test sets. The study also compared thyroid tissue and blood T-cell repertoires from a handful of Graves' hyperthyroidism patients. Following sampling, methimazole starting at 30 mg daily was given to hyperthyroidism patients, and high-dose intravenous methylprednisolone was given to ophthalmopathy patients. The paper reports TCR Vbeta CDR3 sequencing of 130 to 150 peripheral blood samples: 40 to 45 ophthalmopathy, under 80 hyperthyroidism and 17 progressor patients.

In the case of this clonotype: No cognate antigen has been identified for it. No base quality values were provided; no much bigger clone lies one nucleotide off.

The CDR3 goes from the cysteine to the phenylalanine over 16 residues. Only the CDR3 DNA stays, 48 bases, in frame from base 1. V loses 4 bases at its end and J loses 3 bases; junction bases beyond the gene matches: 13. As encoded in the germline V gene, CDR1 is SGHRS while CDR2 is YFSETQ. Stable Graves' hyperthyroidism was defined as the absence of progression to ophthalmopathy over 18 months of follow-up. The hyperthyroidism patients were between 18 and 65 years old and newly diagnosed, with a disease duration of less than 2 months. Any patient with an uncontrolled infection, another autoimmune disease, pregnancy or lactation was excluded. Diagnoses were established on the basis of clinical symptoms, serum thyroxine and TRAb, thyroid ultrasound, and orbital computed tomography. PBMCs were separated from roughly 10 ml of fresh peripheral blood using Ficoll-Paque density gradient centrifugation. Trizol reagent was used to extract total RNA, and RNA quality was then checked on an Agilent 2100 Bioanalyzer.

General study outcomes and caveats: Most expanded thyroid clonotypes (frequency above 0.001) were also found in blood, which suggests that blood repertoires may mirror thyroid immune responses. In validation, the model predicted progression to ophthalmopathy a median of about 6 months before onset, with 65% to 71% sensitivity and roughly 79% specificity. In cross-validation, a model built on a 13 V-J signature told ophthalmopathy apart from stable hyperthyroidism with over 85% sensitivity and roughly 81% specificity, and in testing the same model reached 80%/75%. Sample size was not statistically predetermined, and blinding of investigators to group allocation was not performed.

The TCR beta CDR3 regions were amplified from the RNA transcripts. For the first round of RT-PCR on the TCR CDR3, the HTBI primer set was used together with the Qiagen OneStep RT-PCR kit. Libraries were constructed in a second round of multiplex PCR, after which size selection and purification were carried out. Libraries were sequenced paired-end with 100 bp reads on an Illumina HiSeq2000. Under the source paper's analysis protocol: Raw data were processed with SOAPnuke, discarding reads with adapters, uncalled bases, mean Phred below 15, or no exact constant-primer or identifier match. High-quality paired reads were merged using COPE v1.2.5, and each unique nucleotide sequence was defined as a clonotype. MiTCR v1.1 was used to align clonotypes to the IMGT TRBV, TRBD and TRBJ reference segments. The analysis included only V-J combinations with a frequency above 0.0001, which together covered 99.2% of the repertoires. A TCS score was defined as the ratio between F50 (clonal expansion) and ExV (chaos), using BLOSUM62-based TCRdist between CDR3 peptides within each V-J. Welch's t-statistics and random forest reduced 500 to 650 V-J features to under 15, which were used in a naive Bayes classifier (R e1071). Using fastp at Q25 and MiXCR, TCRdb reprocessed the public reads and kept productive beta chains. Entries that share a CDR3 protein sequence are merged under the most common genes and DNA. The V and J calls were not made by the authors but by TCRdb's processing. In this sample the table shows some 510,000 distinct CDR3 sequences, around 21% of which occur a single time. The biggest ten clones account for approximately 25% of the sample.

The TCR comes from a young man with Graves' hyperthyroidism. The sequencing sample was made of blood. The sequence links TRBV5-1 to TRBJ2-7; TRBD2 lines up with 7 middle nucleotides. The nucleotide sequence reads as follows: TGCGCCAGCAGCCCGGCACGCGGGAGTACCAACTACGAGCAGTACTTC. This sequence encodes CASSPARGSTNYEQYF.